Following are 13 T cell receptor beta chains from one sample sequenced in a study of blood T cell repertoires in COVID-19. The table came from immunoSEQ multiplex PCR; TCRdb's copy has only in-frame clones and leaves some out. Of tens of thousands of clones in the sample, roughly 80% were seen once. The sample comprised PBMCs or T cells enriched from blood (not recorded which). All receptors derive from a woman in her forties with acute COVID-19.

V gene TRBV12-3 or TRBV12-4 combines with J gene TRBJ1-5; D might be TRBD1 (6 bases). Trimming removed 8 bases from V and 7 bases from J, with 15 bases in between. The CDR3 sequence is 13 residues long. In DNA, the CDR3 is TGTGCCAGCCACTCAGGGGCGAGGCAGCCCCAGCATTTT. Amino acids: CASHSGARQPQHF.

The chain employs TRBV6-5 and TRBJ1-5; 7 positions agree with TRBD1. Germline V gene lookup returns CDR1 MNHEY and CDR2 SVGAGI. The CDR3 has 12 amino acids. Trimming removed 6 bases from V and 6 bases from J; junction bases left unmatched: 2. This chain's CDR3 is CASRNRGQPQHF. The CDR3 nucleotides are TGTGCCAGCAGGAACAGGGGTCAGCCCCAGCATTTT.

The chain joins TRBV6-1 to TRBJ2-7; D may be TRBD1 (6 bases). The CDR3 sequence is 15 residues long. Germline V CDR1 and CDR2: MNHNS, SASEGT. V was pared by 2 bases and J by 2 bases, with 13 bases between. The CDR3, as DNA: TGTGCCAGCAGTGAATCGTATGGGGGCCCCTACGAGCAGTACGTC. As protein: CASSESYGGPYEQYV.

V and J are TRBV7-9 and TRBJ2-6, with 9 bases that match TRBD1. The germline V gene encodes CDR1 SEHNR and CDR2 FQNEAQ (reference sequence). The CDR3 consists of 16 residues. Losses at the gene ends were 1 base for V and 2 bases for J; bases not matched to a gene: 0. CDR3 protein: CASSLGDRAGANVLTF. The CDR3 DNA reads as TGTGCCAGCAGCTTAGGGGACAGGGCTGGGGCCAACGTCCTGACTTTC.

The CDR3 spells CASSLSETGVYGNQPQHF. CDR3 nucleotide sequence: TGTGCCAGCAGCCTATCTGAGACAGGGGTTTACGGCAATCAGCCCCAGCATTTT. This chain links TRBV7-9 with TRBJ1-5; TRBD1 matches at 8 bases. The CDR3 length is 18 residues. V was clipped by 5 bases and J by 2 bases; unmatched bases: 14. Germline CDR1 and CDR2: SEHNR and FQNEAQ (reference sequence).

The chain links TRBV5-1 to TRBJ2-7; TRBD1 agrees at 9 bases. Germline values: CDR1 SGHRS, CDR2 YFSETQ. The CDR3 runs to 15 residues. After removal of 4 bases from V and 2 bases from J, the junction contained 7 bases not matched to a gene. CDR3: CASSPGTGSTYEQYV. CDR3 nucleotides: TGCGCCAGCAGCCCCGGGACAGGGTCAACCTACGAGCAGTACGTC.

The sample holds one count of this clone. V usage is TRBV5-4 and J usage is TRBJ2-1; 7 bases are shared with TRBD1. Germline V gene sequence: CDR1 SGHNT, CDR2 YYREEE (reference sequence). CDR3 length: 15 amino acids. Unmatched junction bases numbered 4, after V lost 4 bases and J lost 0 bases. The CDR3 nucleotides read TGTGCCAGCAGCCAAGGGGGCTTCTCCTACAATGAGCAGTTCTTC. Translated: CASSQGGFSYNEQFF.

The V and J genes are TRBV11-2 and TRBJ2-2; D may be TRBD2 (7 bases). Germline V lookup: CDR1 SGHAT, CDR2 FQNNGV. The CDR3 runs 17 residues. With 5 bases removed from V and 5 bases from J, the gap between germline ends came to 21 bases. CDR3 sequence (DNA): TGTGCCAGCAGCGTCGTACCAGGGGAGGGGTGGACCGGGGAGCTGTTTTTT. It translates to CASSVVPGEGWTGELFF.

This chain uses TRBV29-1 with TRBJ2-3, with 8 nucleotides matching TRBD1. Germline V gene data show CDR1 as SQVTM and CDR2 as ANQGSEA. V gave up 3 bases and J gave up 2 bases; unmatched junction bases: 13. The CDR3 is made up of 17 amino acids. CDR3 protein: CSVEPFGAGGVTDTQYF. The CDR3, as DNA: TGCAGCGTTGAGCCTTTTGGAGCAGGGGGCGTCACAGATACGCAGTATTTT.

CDR3 residues: CASSYARQGAGEQYV. CDR3 nucleotide sequence: TGTGCCAGCAGTTACGCTCGACAGGGGGCAGGCGAGCAGTACGTC. The chain links TRBV6-5 to TRBJ2-7; 10 bases line up with TRBD1. CDR1 MNHEY and CDR2 SVGAGI come from the germline V gene. V lost 2 bases to trimming and J lost 6 bases; unmatched junction nucleotides: 7. This CDR3 contains 15 residues.

The chain has TRBV4-1 and TRBJ2-2, with TRBD1 matching over 8 bases. CDR3 length: 14 amino acids. Unmatched junction bases numbered 8, after V lost 4 bases and J lost 10 bases. CDR1 is MGHRA and CDR2 is YSYEKL in the germline V gene. The CDR3 DNA reads TGCGCCAGCAGCCTGAGTCAGGGGGCATTGGAGCTGTTTTTT. This gives the protein CASSLSQGALELFF.

This clone occurred once. V and J are TRBV10-3 and TRBJ2-5; 8 nucleotides line up with TRBD1. With 4 bases clipped from V and 4 bases from J, the junction kept 8 bases outside the gene matches. The CDR3 is made up of 15 amino acids. Looked up from germline, CDR1 is ENHRY and CDR2 is SYGVKD. The CDR3 DNA sequence: TGTGCCATCAGTGGGGACAGGAATGGACGAGAGACCCAGTACTTC. Protein: CAISGDRNGRETQYF.

This clone was seen a single time. The chain recombines TRBV5-1 with TRBJ2-5, with a possible D match to TRBD2 (5 bases). V lost 0 bases and J lost 1, with 10 bases in between. The CDR3 spans 15 residues. Germline V gene lookup returns CDR1 SGHRS and CDR2 YFSETQ. The CDR3 DNA reads as TGCGCCAGCAGCTTGGAATCGGGGATCCAAGAGACCCAGTACTTC. Its translation: CASSLESGIQETQYF.